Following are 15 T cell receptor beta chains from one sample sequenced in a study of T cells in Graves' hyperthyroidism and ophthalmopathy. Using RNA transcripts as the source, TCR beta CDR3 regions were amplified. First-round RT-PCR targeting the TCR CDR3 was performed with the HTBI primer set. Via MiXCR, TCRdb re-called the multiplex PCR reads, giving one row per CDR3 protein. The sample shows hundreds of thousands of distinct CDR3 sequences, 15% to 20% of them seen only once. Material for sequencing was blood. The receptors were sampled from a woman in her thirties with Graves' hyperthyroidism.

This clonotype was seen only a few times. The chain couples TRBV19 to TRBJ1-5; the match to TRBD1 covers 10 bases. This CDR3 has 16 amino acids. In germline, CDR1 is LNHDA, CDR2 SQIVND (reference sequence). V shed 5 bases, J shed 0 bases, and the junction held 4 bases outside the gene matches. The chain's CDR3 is CASSWTGGNSNQPQHF. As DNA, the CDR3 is TGTGCCAGTAGTTGGACAGGGGGGAATAGCAATCAGCCCCAGCATTTT.

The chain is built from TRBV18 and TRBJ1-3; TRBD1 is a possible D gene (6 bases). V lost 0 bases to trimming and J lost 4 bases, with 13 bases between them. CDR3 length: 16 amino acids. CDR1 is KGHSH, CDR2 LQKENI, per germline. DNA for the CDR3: TGTGCCAGCTCACCACCGACGGGGGCGCGGGGAAACACCATATATTTT. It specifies CASSPPTGARGNTIYF.

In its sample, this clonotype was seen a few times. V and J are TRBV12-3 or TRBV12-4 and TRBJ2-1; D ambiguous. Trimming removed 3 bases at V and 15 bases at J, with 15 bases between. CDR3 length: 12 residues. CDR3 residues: CASSFSSTRPFF. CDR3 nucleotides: TGTGCCAGCAGTTTTAGCTCTACGCGGCCGTTCTTC.

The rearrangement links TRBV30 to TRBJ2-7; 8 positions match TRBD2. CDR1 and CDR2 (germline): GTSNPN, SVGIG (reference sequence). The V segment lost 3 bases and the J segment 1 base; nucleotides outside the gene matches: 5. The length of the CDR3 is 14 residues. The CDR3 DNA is TGTGCCTGGAGACCTCGACTAGCGTCCTACGAGCAGTACTTC. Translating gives CAWRPRLASYEQYF.

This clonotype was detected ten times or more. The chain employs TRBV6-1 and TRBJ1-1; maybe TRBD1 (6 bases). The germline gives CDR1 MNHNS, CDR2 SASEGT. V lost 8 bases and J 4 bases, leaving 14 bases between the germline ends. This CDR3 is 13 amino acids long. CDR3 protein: CASVAGVFTEAFF. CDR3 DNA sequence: TGTGCCAGCGTGGCAGGGGTATTCACTGAAGCTTTCTTT.

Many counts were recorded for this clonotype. CDR3 DNA sequence: TGTGCCAGCAGCCATCCTCCAACAGGGGTAGGTGAAGCTTTCTTT. As protein: CASSHPPTGVGEAFF. The rearrangement uses TRBV12-3 or TRBV12-4 and TRBJ1-1; 7 positions match TRBD1. V gave up 6 bases and J gave up 7 bases; unmatched junction bases: 14. This CDR3 is built from 15 residues.

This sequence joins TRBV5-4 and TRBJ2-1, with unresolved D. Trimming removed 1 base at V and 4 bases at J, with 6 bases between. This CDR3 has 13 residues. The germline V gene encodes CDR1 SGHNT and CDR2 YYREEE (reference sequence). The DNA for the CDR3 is TGTGCCAGCAGCTTGAACATTTACAATGAGCAGTTCTTC. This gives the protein CASSLNIYNEQFF.

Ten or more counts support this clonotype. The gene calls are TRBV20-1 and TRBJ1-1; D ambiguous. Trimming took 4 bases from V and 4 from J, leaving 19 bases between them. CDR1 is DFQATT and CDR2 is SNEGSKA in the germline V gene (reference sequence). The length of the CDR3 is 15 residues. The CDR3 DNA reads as TGCAGTGCTACTAGTCGGACGTACCGGAGCACTGAAGCTTTCTTT. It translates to CSATSRTYRSTEAFF.

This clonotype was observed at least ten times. CDR3 protein: CATQRPGGRYGYTF. In nucleotides, the CDR3 is TGTGCCACCCAACGACCCGGGGGCCGTTATGGCTACACCTTC. This sequence joins TRBV6-1 and TRBJ1-2; D perhaps matches TRBD1 (6 bases). From germline, CDR1 is MNHNS and CDR2 SASEGT. This CDR3 region has 14 residues. Trimming removed 10 bases from V and 5 bases from J, with 20 bases in between.

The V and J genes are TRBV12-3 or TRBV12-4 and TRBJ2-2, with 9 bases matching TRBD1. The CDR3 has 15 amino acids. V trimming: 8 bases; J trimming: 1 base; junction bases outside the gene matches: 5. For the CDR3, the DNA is TGTGCCAGCTCCCCGACAGGGGGGAACACCGGGGAGCTGTTTTTT. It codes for CASSPTGGNTGELFF.

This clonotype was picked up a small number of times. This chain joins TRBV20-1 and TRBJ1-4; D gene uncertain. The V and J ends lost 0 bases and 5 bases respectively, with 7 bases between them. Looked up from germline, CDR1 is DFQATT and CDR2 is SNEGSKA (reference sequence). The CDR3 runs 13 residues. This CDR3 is CSARDRRNEKLFF. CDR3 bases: TGCAGTGCTAGAGATCGAAGGAATGAAAAACTGTTTTTT.

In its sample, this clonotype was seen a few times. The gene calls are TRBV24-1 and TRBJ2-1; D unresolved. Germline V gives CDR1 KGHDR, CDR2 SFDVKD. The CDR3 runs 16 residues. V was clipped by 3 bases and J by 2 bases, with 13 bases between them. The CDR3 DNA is TGTGCCACCAGTGATAAAAGGGTAGTCCCCTACAATGAGCAGTTCTTC. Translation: CATSDKRVVPYNEQFF.

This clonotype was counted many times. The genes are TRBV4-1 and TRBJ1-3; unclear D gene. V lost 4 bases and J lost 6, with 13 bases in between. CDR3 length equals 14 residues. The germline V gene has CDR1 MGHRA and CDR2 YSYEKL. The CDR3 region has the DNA TGCGCCAGCAGCCCCTGGACTGGCGAAAACACCATATATTTT. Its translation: CASSPWTGENTIYF.

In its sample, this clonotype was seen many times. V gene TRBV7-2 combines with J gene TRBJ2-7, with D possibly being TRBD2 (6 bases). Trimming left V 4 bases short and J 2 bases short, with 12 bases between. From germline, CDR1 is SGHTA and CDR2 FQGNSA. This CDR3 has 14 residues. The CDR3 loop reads CASSSIRETYEQYF. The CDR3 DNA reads TGTGCCAGCAGCTCCATCCGGGAGACCTACGAGCAGTACTTC.

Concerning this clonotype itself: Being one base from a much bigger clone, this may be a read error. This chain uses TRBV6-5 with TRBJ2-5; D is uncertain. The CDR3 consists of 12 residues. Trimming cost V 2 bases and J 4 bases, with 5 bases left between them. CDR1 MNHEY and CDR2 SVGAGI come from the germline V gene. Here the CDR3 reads CASSYPTETQYF. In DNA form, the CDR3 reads TGTGCCAGCAGTTACCCGACAGAGACCCAGTACTTC.